Below are 6 T cell receptor beta chains sequenced from a single sample in a study of T cell responses to AZD1222 COVID-19 vaccine (dated by TCRdb to about 2021). The intended sense of this specimen's time point label: baseline before first vaccination. To prepare the library, the immunoSEQ multiplex PCR assay was applied. In TCRdb, the immuneACCESS table is reduced to in-frame sequences with V and J assigned. These tables do not hold every clone; where another copy was compared, an unresolved V gene accounts for under half, and the others remain unexplained. In this sample the table shows around 140,000 clones, more than 85% of which occur a single time. Around 5.4% of the sample belongs to the ten largest clones. The material was peripheral blood, obtained on day 0 of AZD1222 vaccination. These TCRs come from an adult in good health.

This clone was detected only a few times. CDR3 nucleotides: TGTGCCAGCAGCTTGCGGTGTTCCACTAATGAAAAACTGTTTTTT. This sequence encodes CASSLRCSTNEKLFF. The chain uses TRBV5-5 and TRBJ1-4, with D hard to call. Trimming took off 1 base at V and 2 bases at J, with 9 bases between the two ends. Germline loops: CDR1 SGHKS, CDR2 YYEKEE (reference sequence). This CDR3 region has 15 residues.

For this clone: Other DNA sequences in this specimen translate into the identical CDR3. The rearrangement uses TRBV18 and TRBJ1-4, with D possibly TRBD1 on 5 matching bases. This CDR3 spans 14 amino acids. In germline, CDR1 is KGHSH, CDR2 LQKENI. V lost 3 bases and J 3 bases, leaving 8 bases between the germline ends. The CDR3 loop reads CASSPQGANEKLFF. The CDR3, as DNA: TGTGCCAGCTCACCCCAGGGTGCTAATGAAAAACTGTTTTTT.

In DNA form, the CDR3 reads TGTGCCAGCAGTTACTCGGGGGCGGGTAATTCACCCCTCCACTTT. This translates into CASSYSGAGNSPLHF. The chain recombines TRBV6-5 with TRBJ1-6, with D maybe TRBD1 (6 bases). Trimming removed 0 bases at V and 6 bases at J, with 9 bases between. Germline V CDR1 and CDR2: MNHEY, SVGAGI. The CDR3 consists of 15 residues.

V and J are TRBV5-3 and TRBJ1-2; 8 bases align to TRBD1. TRBV5-3 is an ORF for which the function is uncertain. Trimming took 2 bases from V and 3 from J; bases not matched to a gene: 6. This CDR3 region has 15 residues. As DNA, the CDR3 is TGTGCCAGAAGCTTCCATGGACAGGGCCACTATGGCTACACCTTC. This encodes CARSFHGQGHYGYTF.

The chain couples TRBV28 to TRBJ1-1; D call uncertain. Trimming removed 5 bases at V and 0 bases at J, with 4 bases between. The CDR3 spans 12 residues. Germline CDR1 is MDHEN and CDR2 is SYDVKM. In DNA, the CDR3 is TGTGCCAGCAGTCCTCTGAACACTGAAGCTTTCTTT. It translates to CASSPLNTEAFF.

The chain employs TRBV7-2 and TRBJ1-1; D not resolved. Germline V gives CDR1 SGHTA, CDR2 FQGNSA. The CDR3 has 16 residues. Trimming removed 1 base at V and 3 bases at J, with 15 bases between. CDR3 loop: CASSLVPGSMDTEAFF. In DNA, the CDR3 is TGTGCCAGCAGCTTAGTTCCGGGGAGTATGGACACTGAAGCTTTCTTT.